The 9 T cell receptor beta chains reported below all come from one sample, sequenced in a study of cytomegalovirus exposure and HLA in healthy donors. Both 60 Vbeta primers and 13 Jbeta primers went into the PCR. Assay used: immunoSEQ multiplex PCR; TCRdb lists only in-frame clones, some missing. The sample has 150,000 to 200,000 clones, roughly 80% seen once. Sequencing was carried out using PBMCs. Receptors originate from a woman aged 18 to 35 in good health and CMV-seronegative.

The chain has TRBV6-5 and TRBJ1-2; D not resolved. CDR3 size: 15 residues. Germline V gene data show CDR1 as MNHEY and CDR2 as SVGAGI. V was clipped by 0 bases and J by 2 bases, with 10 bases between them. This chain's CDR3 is CASSYSGRSNYGYTF. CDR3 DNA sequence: TGTGCCAGCAGTTACTCGGGCAGATCAAACTATGGCTACACCTTC.

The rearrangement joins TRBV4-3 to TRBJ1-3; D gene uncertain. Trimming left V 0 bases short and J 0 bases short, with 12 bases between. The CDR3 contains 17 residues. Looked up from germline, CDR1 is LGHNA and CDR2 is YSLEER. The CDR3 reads CASSQDRSAVSGNTIYF. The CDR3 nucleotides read TGCGCCAGCAGCCAAGATCGGTCGGCGGTCTCTGGAAACACCATATATTTT.

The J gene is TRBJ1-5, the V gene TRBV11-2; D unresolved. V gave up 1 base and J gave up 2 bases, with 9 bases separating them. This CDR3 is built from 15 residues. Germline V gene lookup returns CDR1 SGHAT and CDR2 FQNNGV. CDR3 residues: CASSLGPLGNQPQHF. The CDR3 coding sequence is TGTGCCAGCAGCTTAGGACCTCTAGGCAATCAGCCCCAGCATTTT.

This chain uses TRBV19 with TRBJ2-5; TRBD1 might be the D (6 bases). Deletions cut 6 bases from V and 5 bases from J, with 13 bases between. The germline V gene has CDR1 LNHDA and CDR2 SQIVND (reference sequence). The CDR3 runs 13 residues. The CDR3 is CASRGAGTETQYF. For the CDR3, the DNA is TGTGCCAGTAGGGGGGCAGGCACGGAGACCCAGTACTTC.

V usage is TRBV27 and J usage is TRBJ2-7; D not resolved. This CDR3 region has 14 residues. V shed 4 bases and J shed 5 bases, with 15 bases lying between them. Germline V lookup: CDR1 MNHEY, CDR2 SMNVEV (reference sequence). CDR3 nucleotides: TGTGCCAGCAGTTCGCGCCCTGTCACCCACGAGCAGTACTTC. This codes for CASSSRPVTHEQYF.

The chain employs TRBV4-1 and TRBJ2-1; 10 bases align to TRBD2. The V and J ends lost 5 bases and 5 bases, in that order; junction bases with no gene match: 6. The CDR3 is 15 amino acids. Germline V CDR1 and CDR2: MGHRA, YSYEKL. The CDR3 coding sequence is TGCGCCAGCAGCTACAGAGCGGGAGGGGACAATGAGCAGTTCTTC. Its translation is CASSYRAGGDNEQFF.

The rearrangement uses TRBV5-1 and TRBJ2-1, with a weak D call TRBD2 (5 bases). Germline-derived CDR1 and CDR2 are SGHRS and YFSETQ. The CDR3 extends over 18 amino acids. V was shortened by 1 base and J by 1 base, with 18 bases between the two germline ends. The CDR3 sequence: CASSLRRFSETSYNEQFF. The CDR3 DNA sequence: TGCGCCAGCAGCTTGCGAAGGTTTAGCGAGACATCCTACAATGAGCAGTTCTTC. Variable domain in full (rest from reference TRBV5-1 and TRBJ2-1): KAGVTQTPRYLIKTRGQQVTLSCSPISGHRSVSWYQQTPGQGLQFLFEYFSETQRNKGNFPGRFSGRQFSNSRSEMNVSTLELGDSALYLCASSLRRFSETSYNEQFFGPGTRLTVL.

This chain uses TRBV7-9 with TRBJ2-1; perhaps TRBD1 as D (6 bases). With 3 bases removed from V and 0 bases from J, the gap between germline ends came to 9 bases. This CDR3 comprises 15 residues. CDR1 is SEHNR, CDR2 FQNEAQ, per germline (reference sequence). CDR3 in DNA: TGTGCCAGCAGCTTCAGGGGCGACTCCTACAATGAGCAGTTCTTC. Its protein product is CASSFRGDSYNEQFF.

The CDR3 bases are TGTGCCAGCAGTGGGACCAGGGGGCTGCGTGGCTACACCTTC. This gives the protein CASSGTRGLRGYTF. The chain has TRBV6-5 and TRBJ1-2; TRBD1 matches 8 bases. CDR3 length equals 14 residues. The ends lost 5 bases at V and 7 bases at J; junction bases unmatched: 9. CDR1 and CDR2 from the germline V gene are MNHEY and SVGAGI.